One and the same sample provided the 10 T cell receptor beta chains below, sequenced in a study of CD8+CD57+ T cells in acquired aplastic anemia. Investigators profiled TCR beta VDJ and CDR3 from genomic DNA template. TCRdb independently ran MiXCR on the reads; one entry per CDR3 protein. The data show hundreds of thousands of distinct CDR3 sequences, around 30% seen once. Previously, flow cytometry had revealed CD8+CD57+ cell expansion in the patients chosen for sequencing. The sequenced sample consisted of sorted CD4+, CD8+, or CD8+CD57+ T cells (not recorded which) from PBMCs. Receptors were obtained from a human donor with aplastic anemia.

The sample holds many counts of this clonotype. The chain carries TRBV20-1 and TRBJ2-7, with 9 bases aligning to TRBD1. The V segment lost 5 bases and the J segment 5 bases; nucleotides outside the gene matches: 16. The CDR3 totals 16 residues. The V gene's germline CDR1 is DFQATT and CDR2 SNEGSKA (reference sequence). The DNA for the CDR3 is TGCAGTGCTGGGCAGACAGGGGGGAACCTGGAGAACGAGCAGTACTTC. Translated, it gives CSAGQTGGNLENEQYF.

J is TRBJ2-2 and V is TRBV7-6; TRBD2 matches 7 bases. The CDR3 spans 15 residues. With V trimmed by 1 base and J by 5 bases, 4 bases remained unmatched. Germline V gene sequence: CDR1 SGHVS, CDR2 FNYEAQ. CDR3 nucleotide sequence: TGTGCCAGCAGCTTAGATGGGACTATAACCGGGGAGCTGTTTTTT. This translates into CASSLDGTITGELFF.

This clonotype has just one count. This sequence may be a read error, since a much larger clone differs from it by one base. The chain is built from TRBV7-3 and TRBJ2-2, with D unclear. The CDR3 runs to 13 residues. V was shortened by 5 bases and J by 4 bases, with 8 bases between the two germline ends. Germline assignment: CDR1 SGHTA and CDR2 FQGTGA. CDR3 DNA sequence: TGTGCCAGCAGCCAACCGGGCACCGGGGAGCTGTTTTTT. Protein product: CASSQPGTGELFF.

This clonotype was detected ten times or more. The CDR3 reads CASAEFSNQPQHF. CDR3 bases: TGTGCCAGCGCAGAGTTTAGCAATCAGCCCCAGCATTTT. The chain combines TRBV7-8 with TRBJ1-5; D unresolved. The CDR3 sequence is 13 residues long. Trimming took off 8 bases at V and 0 bases at J, with 8 bases between the two ends. Germline CDR1 SGHVS, CDR2 FQNEAQ. The whole variable domain, remainder taken from reference TRBV7-8 and TRBJ1-5, is GAGVSQSPRYKVAKRGQDVALRCDPISGHVSLFWYQQALGQGPEFLTYFQNEAQLDKSGLPSDRFFAERPEGSVSTLKIQRTQQEDSAVYLCASAEFSNQPQHFGDGTRLSIL.

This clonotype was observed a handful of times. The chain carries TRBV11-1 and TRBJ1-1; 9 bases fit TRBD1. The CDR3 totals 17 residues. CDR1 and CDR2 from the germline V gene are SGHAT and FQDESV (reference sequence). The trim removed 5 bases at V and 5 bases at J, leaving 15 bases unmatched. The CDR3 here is CASSPTPGQGVRTEAFF. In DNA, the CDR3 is TGTGCCAGCAGCCCAACGCCGGGACAGGGAGTGAGGACTGAAGCTTTCTTT.

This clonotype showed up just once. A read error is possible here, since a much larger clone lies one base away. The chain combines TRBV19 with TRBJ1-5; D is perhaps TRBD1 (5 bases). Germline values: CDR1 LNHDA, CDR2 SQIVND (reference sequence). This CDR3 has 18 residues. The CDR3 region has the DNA TGTGCCGGTAGCCCCATGGGCAGGGCCGGGACTAGCAATCAGCCCCAGCATTTT. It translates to CAGSPMGRAGTSNQPQHF.

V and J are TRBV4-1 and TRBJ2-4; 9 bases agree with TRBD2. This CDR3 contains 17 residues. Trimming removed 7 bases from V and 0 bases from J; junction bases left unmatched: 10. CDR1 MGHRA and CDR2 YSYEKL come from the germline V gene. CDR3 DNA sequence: TGCGCCAGCATCCAGCCCTCTAGCGGGGAAGCCAAAAACATTCAGTACTTC. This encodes CASIQPSSGEAKNIQYF.

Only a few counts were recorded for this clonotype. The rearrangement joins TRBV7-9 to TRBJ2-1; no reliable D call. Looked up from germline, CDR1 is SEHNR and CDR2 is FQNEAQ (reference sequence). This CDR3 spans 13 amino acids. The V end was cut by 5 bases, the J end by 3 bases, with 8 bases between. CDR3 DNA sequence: TGTGCCAGCAGCCCCGACAACTACAATGAGCAGTTCTTC. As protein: CASSPDNYNEQFF.

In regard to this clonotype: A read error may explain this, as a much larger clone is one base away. The CDR3 protein is CSAMGTNNQPQHF. The CDR3 nucleotides are TGCAGTGCTATGGGGACAAATAATCAGCCCCAGCATTTT. The V call is TRBV20-1, the J call TRBJ1-5; D might be TRBD1 (6 bases). V was shortened by 4 bases and J by 4 bases, with 11 bases between the two germline ends. The CDR3 has 13 residues. CDR1 is DFQATT and CDR2 is SNEGSKA in the germline V gene (reference sequence).

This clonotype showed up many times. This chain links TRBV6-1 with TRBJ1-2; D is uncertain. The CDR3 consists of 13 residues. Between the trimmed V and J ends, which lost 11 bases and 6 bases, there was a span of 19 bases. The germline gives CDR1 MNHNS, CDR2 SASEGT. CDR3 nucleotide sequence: TGTGCCGGAAAGAGCGACGGTGGAAATGGCTACACCTTC. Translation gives CAGKSDGGNGYTF.